Presented here are 10 T cell receptor beta chains from one specimen sequenced in a study of shared clonotypes between healthy human individuals. Produced via immunoSEQ multiplex PCR; TCRdb's table is partial and in-frame only. The sample includes more than 1,200,000 clones, around 98.5% of them seen just once. Sequencing was carried out using naive CD4+ T cells sorted from blood. Subset: CD45RA+ positively selected. These receptors all stem from a man aged 30-40 years in good health.

The gene calls are TRBV6-1 and TRBJ1-2; D ambiguous. Germline values: CDR1 MNHNS, CDR2 SASEGT. V lost 11 bases and J lost 4, with 17 bases in between. The CDR3 spans 13 residues. The CDR3 DNA is TGTGCCGGGAGTATTCTGGCGACCTATGGCTACACCTTC. Its protein is CAGSILATYGYTF.

The chain carries TRBV29-1 and TRBJ1-2; D is perhaps TRBD1 (5 bases). CDR3 size: 15 residues. Per the germline V gene, CDR1 is SQVTM and CDR2 is ANQGSEA. V lost 0 bases to trimming and J lost 2 bases, with 13 bases between them. The CDR3 reads CSVEEKPGPNYGYTF. In nucleotides, the CDR3 is TGCAGCGTTGAAGAAAAACCGGGACCAAACTATGGCTACACCTTC.

The V call is TRBV10-3, the J call TRBJ2-7, with 10 bases matching TRBD2. Germline trimming cut 6 bases from V and 0 bases from J; bases unmatched to any gene: 14. The CDR3 runs 18 residues. Germline loops: CDR1 ENHRY, CDR2 SYGVKD. The CDR3 DNA reads as TGTGCCATCAGATTGGAGCGGGAGGGCCCTCAAATCTCCTACGAGCAGTACTTC. Amino acid sequence: CAIRLEREGPQISYEQYF.

The chain carries TRBV5-4 and TRBJ2-2; TRBD2 is a possible D gene (6 bases). Germline V lookup: CDR1 SGHNT, CDR2 YYREEE (reference sequence). The V and J ends lost 4 bases and 3 bases respectively, with 13 bases between them. CDR3 length equals 15 residues. This chain's CDR3 is CASSQVGEDTGELFF. As DNA, the CDR3 is TGTGCCAGCAGCCAGGTCGGGGAGGACACCGGGGAGCTGTTTTTT.

This chain connects TRBV14 to TRBJ2-1; no firm D call. V lost 2 bases and J lost 4, with 15 bases in between. In germline, CDR1 is SGHDN, CDR2 FVKESK. The CDR3 has 16 residues. The CDR3, as DNA: TGTGCCAGCAGCCAATTGGGTTCCCCCCTGTACAATGAGCAGTTCTTC. Its translation is CASSQLGSPLYNEQFF.

Concerning this clone: This specimen includes other DNA sequences encoding the same CDR3. The rearrangement uses TRBV19 and TRBJ2-1; 10 bases fit TRBD2. CDR3 size: 15 residues. V was clipped by 3 bases and J by 1 base; unmatched bases: 0. The germline V gene has CDR1 LNHDA and CDR2 SQIVND (reference sequence). CDR3 in amino acids: CASSMTSGSYNEQFF. The DNA of the CDR3 is TGTGCCAGTAGTATGACTAGCGGGTCCTACAATGAGCAGTTCTTC.

This clone has only one observation. The chain carries TRBV9 and TRBJ2-1; 9 bases are a match to TRBD2. The CDR3 covers 17 residues. The germline CDR1 and CDR2 sequences are SGDLS and YYNGEE. V shed 2 bases and J 7 bases; nucleotides not matched to a gene: 13. The CDR3 DNA reads TGTGCCAGCAGCGTGTCAACCCTAGCGGGATCCGGAAATGAGCAGTTCTTC. It specifies CASSVSTLAGSGNEQFF.

The V gene is TRBV28, the J gene TRBJ2-7; 10 bases line up with TRBD2. Germline CDR1 and CDR2: MDHEN and SYDVKM. V lost 6 bases, J lost 4 bases, and 6 bases stayed unmatched. CDR3 length: 14 amino acids. CDR3 loop: CASSQGLASYEQYF. CDR3 nucleotides: TGTGCCAGCAGCCAGGGACTAGCGAGTTACGAGCAGTACTTC.

The table lists this clone with a few counts. Distinct nucleotide sequences in the sample also encode this CDR3. The J gene is TRBJ2-5, the V gene TRBV5-1, with TRBD2 identical over 9 bases. The CDR3 extends over 14 amino acids. CDR1 SGHRS and CDR2 YFSETQ come from the germline V gene. After removal of 0 bases from V and 3 bases from J, the junction contained 0 bases not matched to a gene. CDR3 residues: CASSLGTSEETQYF. The CDR3, as DNA: TGCGCCAGCAGCTTGGGGACTAGCGAAGAGACCCAGTACTTC. The full variable domain, with the rest looked up from reference TRBV5-1 and TRBJ2-5, is KAGVTQTPRYLIKTRGQQVTLSCSPISGHRSVSWYQQTPGQGLQFLFEYFSETQRNKGNFPGRFSGRQFSNSRSEMNVSTLELGDSALYLCASSLGTSEETQYFGPGTRLLVL.

This chain joins TRBV6-4 and TRBJ1-5; D is undetermined. Germline loops: CDR1 MRHNA, CDR2 SNTAGT. V lost 0 bases to trimming and J lost 0 bases, with 12 bases between them. The CDR3 is 17 residues long. The CDR3 is CASSDSGSQYSNQPQHF. The CDR3 coding sequence is TGTGCCAGCAGTGACTCGGGTTCACAGTATAGCAATCAGCCCCAGCATTTT.